These 6 T cell receptor beta chains share one sample of origin, sequenced in a study of OX40 agonist ivuxolimab in advanced cancers. Method: immunoSEQ multiplex PCR; TCRdb's copy keeps in-frame clones and lacks some. The sample contains about 90,000 clones, approximately 91% of which appear only once. The sequences come from CD4+ or CD8+ T cells sorted from blood, collected in a trial of the OX40 agonist ivuxolimab. Every receptor here comes from an adult with an advanced solid tumor such as melanoma, head and neck, liver or kidney cancer.

In its sample, this clone was seen once. V usage is TRBV11-1 and J usage is TRBJ2-5, with D maybe TRBD1 (6 bases). Germline CDR1 reads SGHAT; CDR2 reads FQDESV (reference sequence). Trimming took 5 bases from V and 6 from J, leaving 28 bases between them. The CDR3 runs 18 residues. The CDR3: CASSLRGHGTGATKTQYF. CDR3 bases: TGTGCCAGCAGCCTCAGGGGCCACGGCACCGGAGCTACAAAGACCCAGTACTTC.

The V call is TRBV25-1, the J call TRBJ2-1, with a possible D match to TRBD1 (6 bases). The V gene's germline CDR1 is MGHDK and CDR2 SYGVNS. CDR3 length: 13 amino acids. Deletions cut 10 bases from V and 6 bases from J, with 16 bases between. This chain's CDR3 is CATTDSYLNEQFF. In DNA form, the CDR3 reads TGTGCCACTACGGACAGTTACCTCAATGAGCAGTTCTTC. Complete variable domain (other parts from reference TRBV25-1 and TRBJ2-1): EADIYQTPRYLVIGTGKKITLECSQTMGHDKMYWYQQDPGMELHLIHYSYGVNSTEKGDLSSESTVSRIRTEHFPLTLESARPSHTSQYLCATTDSYLNEQFFGPGTRLTVL.

The chain recombines TRBV5-5 with TRBJ1-2; the match to TRBD1 covers 7 bases. Trimming removed 3 bases from V and 2 bases from J; junction bases left unmatched: 4. Germline assignment: CDR1 SGHKS and CDR2 YYEKEE (reference sequence). The CDR3 is 14 residues long. This chain's CDR3 is CASSSSGGNYGYTF. DNA of the CDR3: TGTGCCAGCAGCTCGTCAGGGGGGAACTATGGCTACACCTTC.

This chain uses TRBV11-2 with TRBJ2-2; perhaps D is TRBD1 or TRBD2 (5 bases each). CDR3 size: 14 residues. The germline V and J ends were trimmed by 3 bases and 4 bases, with 9 bases remaining between them. CDR1 is SGHAT and CDR2 is FQNNGV in the germline V gene. CDR3 coding DNA: TGTGCCAGCAGCTTCTCGGGGACCACCGGGGAGCTGTTTTTT. Amino acids: CASSFSGTTGELFF.

The chain has TRBV19 and TRBJ2-3; the match to TRBD1 covers 8 bases. Germline V gene sequence: CDR1 LNHDA, CDR2 SQIVND (reference sequence). This CDR3 comprises 16 residues. Trimming took 3 bases from V and 0 from J; bases not matched to a gene: 5. CDR3 DNA sequence: TGTGCCAGTAGTATGAGACAGGGGATTAGCACAGATACGCAGTATTTT. Its translation: CASSMRQGISTDTQYF.

The V call is TRBV28, the J call TRBJ1-3, with TRBD1 as a possible D gene (6 bases). CDR1 is MDHEN, CDR2 SYDVKM, per germline. The V end lost 5 bases, the J end lost 5 bases, and 16 bases lay between the germline ends. The CDR3 has 15 amino acids. This chain's CDR3 is CASSPGQPDRNTIYF. The CDR3 nucleotides read TGTGCCAGCAGTCCCGGACAGCCAGATAGAAACACCATATATTTT.